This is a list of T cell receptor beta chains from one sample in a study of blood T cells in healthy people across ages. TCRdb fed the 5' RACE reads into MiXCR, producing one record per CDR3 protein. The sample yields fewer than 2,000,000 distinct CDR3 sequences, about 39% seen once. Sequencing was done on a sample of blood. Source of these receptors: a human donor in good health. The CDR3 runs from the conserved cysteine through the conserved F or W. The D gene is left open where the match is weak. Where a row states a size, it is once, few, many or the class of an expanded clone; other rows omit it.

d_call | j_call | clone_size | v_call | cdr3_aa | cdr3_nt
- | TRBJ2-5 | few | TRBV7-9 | CASSPHYETQYF | TGTGCCAGCAGCCCCCACTACGAGACCCAGTACTTC
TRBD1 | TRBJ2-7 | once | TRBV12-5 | CASAQRQGADEQYF | TGTGCTAGTGCCCAGAGACAGGGGGCTGACGAGCAGTACTTC
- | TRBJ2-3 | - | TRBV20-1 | CSARDRFTDTQYF | TGCAGTGCTAGAGACAGGTTCACAGATACGCAGTATTTT
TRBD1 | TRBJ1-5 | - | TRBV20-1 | CSAITPGQGNQPQHF | TGCAGTGCTATAACACCGGGACAGGGCAATCAGCCCCAGCATTTT
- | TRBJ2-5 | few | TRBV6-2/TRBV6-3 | CASSTRLKVPDGTQYF | TGTGCCAGCAGTACTAGGTTGAAGGTGCCGGATGGGACCCAGTACTTC
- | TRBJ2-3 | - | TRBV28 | CASSPSGRGQSTDTQYF | TGTGCCAGCAGCCCGAGTGGTAGGGGTCAGAGCACAGATACGCAGTATTTT
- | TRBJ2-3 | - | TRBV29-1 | CSVEGATPSTDTQYF | TGCAGCGTTGAGGGAGCCACTCCTAGCACAGATACGCAGTATTTT
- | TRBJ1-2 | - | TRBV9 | CASSRGGYDGYTF | TGTGCCAGCAGCCGTGGGGGCTATGATGGCTACACCTTC
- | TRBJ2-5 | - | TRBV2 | CASREGHSLAPYQETQYF | TGTGCCAGCAGGGAAGGACATTCCCTTGCTCCGTACCAAGAGACCCAGTACTTC
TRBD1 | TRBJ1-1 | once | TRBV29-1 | CSAGPGTDTEAFF | TGCAGCGCCGGCCCCGGGACAGACACTGAAGCTTTCTTT
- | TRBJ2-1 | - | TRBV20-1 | CSARGPMNNEQFF | TGCAGTGCTAGAGGACCTATGAACAATGAGCAGTTCTTC
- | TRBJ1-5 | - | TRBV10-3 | CAISELGPQPQHF | TGTGCCATCAGTGAGTTGGGGCCTCAGCCCCAGCATTTT
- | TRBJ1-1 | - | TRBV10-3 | CATSTVLSGNTEAFF | TGTGCCACCAGCACCGTCCTCTCGGGGAACACTGAAGCTTTCTTT
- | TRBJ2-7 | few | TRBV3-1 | CASSQGVGGYYEQYF | TGTGCCAGCAGCCAAGGGGTGGGGGGATACTACGAGCAGTACTTC
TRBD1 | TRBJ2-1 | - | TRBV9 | CASSDDRDRVQETQFF | TGTGCCAGCAGCGACGACCGGGACAGGGTACAAGAGACCCAGTTCTTC